These 20 T cell receptor beta chains originate from one sample sequenced in a study of cytomegalovirus exposure and HLA in healthy donors. The PCR used 60 Vbeta and 13 Jbeta primers. Produced via immunoSEQ multiplex PCR; TCRdb's table is partial and in-frame only. The sample gives 110,000 to 150,000 clones, approximately 78% of which show up once; around 3% is in the top ten. Sequencing used PBMCs. The receptors here all came from a female donor in good health and CMV-seronegative.

The V gene is TRBV14, the J gene TRBJ2-7; 9 bases are a match to TRBD2. Per germline, CDR1 SGHDN and CDR2 FVKESK. V was clipped by 0 bases and J by 2 bases; unmatched bases: 5. There are 16 residues in the CDR3. CDR3 loop: CASSQDKRGAPYEQYF. The CDR3, as DNA: TGTGCCAGCAGCCAAGATAAGCGGGGGGCCCCCTACGAGCAGTACTTC.

The rearrangement joins TRBV7-8 to TRBJ2-3, with a possible D match to TRBD2 (6 bases). CDR1 is SGHVS, CDR2 FQNEAQ, per germline. Trimming shortened V by 1 base and J by 0 bases, and 11 bases separated the two germline ends. This CDR3 is 16 amino acids long. The CDR3 here is CASSLGRGPSTDTQYF. As DNA, the CDR3 is TGTGCCAGCAGCTTAGGGCGGGGCCCTAGCACAGATACGCAGTATTTT. The whole variable domain, filled in from reference TRBV7-8 and TRBJ2-3, reads GAGVSQSPRYKVAKRGQDVALRCDPISGHVSLFWYQQALGQGPEFLTYFQNEAQLDKSGLPSDRFFAERPEGSVSTLKIQRTQQEDSAVYLCASSLGRGPSTDTQYFGPGTRLTVL.

Regarding this clone: At one end the junction does not follow the germline gene, possibly because of a read error. The chain combines TRBV6-5 with TRBJ1-2, with 8 nucleotides matching TRBD1. This CDR3 has 15 amino acids. CDR1 is MNHEY, CDR2 SVGAGI, per germline. The CDR3 reads CASSGPGGADYGYPF. The CDR3 bases are TGTGCCAGCAGTGGCCCAGGGGGCGCCGACTATGGCTACCCCTTC.

The genes are TRBV11-2 and TRBJ2-5; D unclear. The ends were cut back, 1 base at V and 11 bases at J, with 14 bases in the middle. The CDR3 extends over 13 amino acids. Germline values: CDR1 SGHAT, CDR2 FQNNGV. The chain's CDR3 is CASSLGVGGEQYF. In DNA form, the CDR3 reads TGTGCCAGCAGCTTAGGGGTCGGCGGAGAGCAGTACTTC.

This chain joins TRBV30 and TRBJ2-2; 9 bases align to TRBD2. With V trimmed by 4 bases and J by 7 bases, 1 base remained unmatched. The CDR3 is 12 residues long. Germline CDR1 and CDR2: GTSNPN and SVGIG (reference sequence). In DNA, the CDR3 is TGTGCCTGGACTAGCGGGAACGGGGAGCTGTTTTTT. Its protein product is CAWTSGNGELFF.

The chain uses TRBV5-4 and TRBJ2-7; the D gene is possibly TRBD1 (6 bases). This CDR3 comprises 14 residues. Trimming cost V 2 bases and J 4 bases, with 13 bases left between them. Looked up from germline, CDR1 is SGHNT and CDR2 is YYREEE (reference sequence). CDR3 in amino acids: CASSFAGAPYEQYF. The CDR3 coding sequence is TGTGCCAGCAGCTTCGCAGGGGCCCCATACGAGCAGTACTTC.

This rearrangement joins TRBV5-4 to TRBJ2-5; D may be TRBD1 (5 bases). The CDR3 runs to 13 residues. Germline V gene sequence: CDR1 SGHNT, CDR2 YYREEE (reference sequence). V gave up 1 base and J gave up 4 bases, with 8 bases separating them. CDR3 nucleotide sequence: TGTGCCAGCAGCTTGAAGGGGTTAGAGACCCAGTACTTC. Protein product: CASSLKGLETQYF.

The gene calls are TRBV6-6 and TRBJ1-5, with 8 bases lining up with TRBD1. Trimming took 6 bases from V and 5 from J; bases not matched to a gene: 6. Germline V gene lookup returns CDR1 MNHNY and CDR2 SVGAGI (reference sequence). CDR3 length equals 14 residues. The CDR3 sequence: CASRDRVVYQPQHF. The CDR3 region has the DNA TGTGCCAGCAGGGACAGGGTCGTGTATCAGCCCCAGCATTTT.

Of note for this clone: A junction end diverges from the germline sequence, so it may reflect a read error. V is TRBV6-1 and J is TRBJ1-2; tentative D call: TRBD1 (6 bases). This CDR3 comprises 14 residues. The germline V gene has CDR1 MNHNS and CDR2 SASEGT. CDR3 DNA sequence: TGTGCCAGCATCGTCAATCAGGGGAACTATGGCTACCCCTTC. Amino acid sequence: CASIVNQGNYGYPF.

This clone was seen only a few times. V gene TRBV6-1 combines with J gene TRBJ1-5, with D maybe TRBD1 (6 bases). Germline V gene data show CDR1 as MNHNS and CDR2 as SASEGT. The CDR3 contains 18 residues. V lost 2 bases and J 7 bases, leaving 24 bases between the germline ends. Written as DNA, the CDR3 is TGTGCCAGCAGTGAATATCGCTGGTATACAGGGTCGAGACAGCCCCAGCATTTT. Amino acids: CASSEYRWYTGSRQPQHF.

This sequence joins TRBV11-2 and TRBJ1-1, with 8 bases identical to TRBD1. Trimming removed 3 bases from V and 3 bases from J; junction bases left unmatched: 9. CDR1 and CDR2 (germline): SGHAT, FQNNGV. This CDR3 is 16 amino acids long. CDR3 loop: CASSFGQGIGDTEAFF. Written as DNA, the CDR3 is TGTGCCAGCAGCTTCGGACAGGGAATTGGGGACACTGAAGCTTTCTTT.

The chain recombines TRBV29-1 with TRBJ1-2; tentative D call: TRBD1 (5 bases). Germline CDR1 reads SQVTM; CDR2 reads ANQGSEA. V was shortened by 0 bases and J by 7 bases, with 15 bases between the two germline ends. The CDR3 has 14 residues. In DNA, the CDR3 is TGCAGCGTTGAAGAGGCGCAGGGCTTACGTGGCTACACCTTC. Its translation: CSVEEAQGLRGYTF.

The V gene is TRBV5-1, the J gene TRBJ2-3; D is uncertain. V was pared by 0 bases and J by 0 bases, with 5 bases between. The length of the CDR3 is 14 residues. Germline V gene lookup returns CDR1 SGHRS and CDR2 YFSETQ. The CDR3 protein is CASSLDWSTDTQYF. The CDR3 bases are TGCGCCAGCAGCTTGGACTGGAGCACAGATACGCAGTATTTT.

This clone came up a few times. This chain links TRBV6-1 with TRBJ1-6, with D hard to call. Trimming shortened V by 1 base and J by 0 bases, and 10 bases separated the two germline ends. CDR3 length: 17 residues. Germline values: CDR1 MNHNS, CDR2 SASEGT. DNA of the CDR3: TGTGCCAGCAGTGAAGAGGTCGGCGGCTCCTATAATTCACCCCTCCACTTT. It translates to CASSEEVGGSYNSPLHF.

The chain links TRBV18 to TRBJ2-7, with 10 positions matching TRBD1. The ends lost 1 base at V and 5 bases at J; junction bases unmatched: 5. The CDR3 contains 15 residues. Germline-derived CDR1 and CDR2 are KGHSH and LQKENI. The CDR3 sequence is CASSPRQGAVNEQYF. In DNA, the CDR3 is TGTGCCAGCTCACCACGACAGGGGGCAGTTAACGAGCAGTACTTC.

The CDR3 DNA reads TGTGCCAGCAGCTTAGGTCAGGGGAGCTATGGCTACACCTTC. Protein: CASSLGQGSYGYTF. The chain combines TRBV11-3 with TRBJ1-2; D perhaps matches TRBD1 (6 bases). Per the germline V gene, CDR1 is SGHNT and CDR2 is YENEEA. With 1 base removed from V and 4 bases from J, the gap between germline ends came to 10 bases. The CDR3 covers 14 residues. The full variable domain, rest sourced from reference TRBV11-3 and TRBJ1-2, is EAGVVQSPRYKIIEKKQPVAFWCNPISGHNTLYWYLQNLGQGPELLIRYENEEAVDDSQLPKDRFSAERLKGVDSTLKIQPAELGDSAVYLCASSLGQGSYGYTFGSGTRLTVV.

This clone was recorded only once. One end of the junction fails to match germline, which may point to a read error. The V call is TRBV12-5, the J call TRBJ1-2; 7 nucleotides match TRBD1. Germline lookup yields CDR1 LGHNT and CDR2 FRNRAP. The CDR3 is 13 amino acids. The CDR3: CASGPDSIGGYPF. The CDR3, as DNA: TGTGCTAGTGGCCCGGACTCCATAGGGGGCTACCCCTTC.

The chain employs TRBV7-9 and TRBJ2-7; 9 bases fit TRBD1. Losses at the gene ends were 5 bases for V and 6 bases for J; bases not matched to a gene: 11. Germline-derived CDR1 and CDR2 are SEHNR and FQNEAQ (reference sequence). CDR3 length: 15 amino acids. CDR3 residues: CASSVTGTGLSEQYF. The CDR3 DNA sequence: TGTGCCAGCAGCGTAACCGGGACAGGGCTATCCGAGCAGTACTTC.

The chain is built from TRBV19 and TRBJ1-4; 8 nucleotides agree with TRBD1. The CDR3 spans 16 residues. Unmatched junction bases numbered 9, after V lost 5 bases and J lost 4 bases. The germline gives CDR1 LNHDA, CDR2 SQIVND (reference sequence). CDR3 in DNA: TGTGCCAGTAGTGCAAGGACAGGGTCTCTTAATGAAAAACTGTTTTTT. Translating gives CASSARTGSLNEKLFF.

The CDR3 coding sequence is TGTGCCTGGAGTGTACGTCGGGGGGCAAACGTCTATGGCTACACCTTC. Amino acid sequence: CAWSVRRGANVYGYTF. This rearrangement joins TRBV30 to TRBJ1-2, with a possible D match to TRBD1 (6 bases). The CDR3 is 16 amino acids. V lost 0 bases and J 4 bases, leaving 18 bases between the germline ends. Germline CDR1 is GTSNPN and CDR2 is SVGIG (reference sequence).